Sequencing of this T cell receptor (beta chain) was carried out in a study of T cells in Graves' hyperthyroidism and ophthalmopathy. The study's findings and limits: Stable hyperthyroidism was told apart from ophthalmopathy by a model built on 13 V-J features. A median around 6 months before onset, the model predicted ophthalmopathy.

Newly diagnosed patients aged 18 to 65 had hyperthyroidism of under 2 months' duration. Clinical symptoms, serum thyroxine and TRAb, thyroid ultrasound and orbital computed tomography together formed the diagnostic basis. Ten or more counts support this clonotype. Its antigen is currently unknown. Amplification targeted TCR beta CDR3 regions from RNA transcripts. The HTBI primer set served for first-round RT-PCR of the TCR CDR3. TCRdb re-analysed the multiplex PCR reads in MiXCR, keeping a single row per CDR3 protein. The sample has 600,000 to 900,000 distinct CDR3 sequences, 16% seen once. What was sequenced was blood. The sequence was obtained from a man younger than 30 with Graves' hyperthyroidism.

CDR3 protein: CASSASRGGEKLFF. In DNA, the CDR3 is TGTGCCAGCAGCGCGTCAAGGGGTGGTGAAAAACTGTTTTTT. The V gene is TRBV11-3, the J gene TRBJ1-4; tentatively, D is TRBD1 (5 bases). Trimming took off 5 bases at V and 7 bases at J, with 14 bases between the two ends. The length of the CDR3 is 14 residues. CDR1 and CDR2 (germline): SGHNT, YENEEA.